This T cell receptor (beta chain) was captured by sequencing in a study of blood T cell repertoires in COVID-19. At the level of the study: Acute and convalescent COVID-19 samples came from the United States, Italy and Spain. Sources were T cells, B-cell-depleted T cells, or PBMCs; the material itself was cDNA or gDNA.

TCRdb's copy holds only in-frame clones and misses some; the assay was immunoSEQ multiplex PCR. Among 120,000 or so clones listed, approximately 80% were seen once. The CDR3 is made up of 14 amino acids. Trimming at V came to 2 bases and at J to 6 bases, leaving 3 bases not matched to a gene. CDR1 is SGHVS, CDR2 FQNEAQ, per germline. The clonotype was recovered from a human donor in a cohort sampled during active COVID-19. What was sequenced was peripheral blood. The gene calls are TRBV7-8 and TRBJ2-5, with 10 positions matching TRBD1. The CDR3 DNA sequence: TGTGCCAGCAGCTTAATGGGACAGGGGAAGACCCAGTACTTC. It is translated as CASSLMGQGKTQYF. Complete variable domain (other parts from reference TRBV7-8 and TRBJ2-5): GAGVSQSPRYKVAKRGQDVALRCDPISGHVSLFWYQQALGQGPEFLTYFQNEAQLDKSGLPSDRFFAERPEGSVSTLKIQRTQQEDSAVYLCASSLMGQGKTQYFGPGTRLLVL.